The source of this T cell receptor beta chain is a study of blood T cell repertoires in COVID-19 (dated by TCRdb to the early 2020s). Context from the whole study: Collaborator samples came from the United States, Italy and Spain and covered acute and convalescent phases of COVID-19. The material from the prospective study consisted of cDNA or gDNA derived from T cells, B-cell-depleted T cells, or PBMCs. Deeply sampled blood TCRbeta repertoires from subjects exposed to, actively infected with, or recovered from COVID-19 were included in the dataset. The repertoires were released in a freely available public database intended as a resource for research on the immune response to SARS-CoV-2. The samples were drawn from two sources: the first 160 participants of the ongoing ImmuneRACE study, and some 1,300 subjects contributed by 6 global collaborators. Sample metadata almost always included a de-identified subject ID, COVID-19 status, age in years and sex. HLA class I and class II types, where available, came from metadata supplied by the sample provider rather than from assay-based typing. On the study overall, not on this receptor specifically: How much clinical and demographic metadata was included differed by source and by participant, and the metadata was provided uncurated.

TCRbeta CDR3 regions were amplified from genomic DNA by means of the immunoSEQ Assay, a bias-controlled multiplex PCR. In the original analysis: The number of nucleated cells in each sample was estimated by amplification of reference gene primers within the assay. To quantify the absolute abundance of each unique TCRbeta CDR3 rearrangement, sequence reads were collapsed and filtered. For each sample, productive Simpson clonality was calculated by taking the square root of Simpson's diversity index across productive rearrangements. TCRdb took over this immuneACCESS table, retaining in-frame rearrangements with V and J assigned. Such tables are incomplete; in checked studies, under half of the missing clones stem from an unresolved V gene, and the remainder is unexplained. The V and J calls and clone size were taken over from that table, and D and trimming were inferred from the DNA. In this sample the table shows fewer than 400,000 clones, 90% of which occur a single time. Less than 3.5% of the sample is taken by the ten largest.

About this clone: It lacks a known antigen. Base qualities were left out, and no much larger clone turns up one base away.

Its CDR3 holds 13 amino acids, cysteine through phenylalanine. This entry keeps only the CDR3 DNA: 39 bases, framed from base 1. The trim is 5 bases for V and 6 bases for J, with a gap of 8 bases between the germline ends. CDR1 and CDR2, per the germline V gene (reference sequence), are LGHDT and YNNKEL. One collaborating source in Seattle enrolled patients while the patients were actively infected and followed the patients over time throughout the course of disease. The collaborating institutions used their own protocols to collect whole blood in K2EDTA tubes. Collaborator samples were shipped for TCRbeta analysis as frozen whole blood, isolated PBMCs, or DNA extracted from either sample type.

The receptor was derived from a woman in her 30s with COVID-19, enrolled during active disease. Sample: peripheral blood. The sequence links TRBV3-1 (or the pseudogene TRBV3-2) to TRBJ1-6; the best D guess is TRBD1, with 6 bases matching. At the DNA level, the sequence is TGTGCCAGCAGCAGGACAGCTAATTCACCCCTCCACTTT. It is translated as CASSRTANSPLHF.